This entry is about one TCR beta chain. The data belong to a study of control samples from healthy donors and cancer patients. This CDR3 comprises 15 residues. CDR1 is MGHRA, CDR2 YSYEKL, per germline. V shed 0 bases and J 4 bases; nucleotides not matched to a gene: 5. Measured with immunoSEQ multiplex PCR; TCRdb has only the in-frame clones, and not every one. The sample lists more than 95,000 clones; 85% to 95% were seen once. This receptor was taken from an elderly man with head and neck cancer. The V call is TRBV4-1, the J call TRBJ2-7, with 8 positions matching TRBD1. The material sequenced was PBMCs. Here the CDR3 reads CASSQEGQGAYEQYF. The CDR3 DNA reads TGCGCCAGCAGCCAAGAGGGCCAGGGGGCTTACGAGCAGTACTTC.